This T cell receptor (beta chain) was recorded in a study of T cells in Graves' hyperthyroidism and ophthalmopathy. CDR1 is DFQATT and CDR2 is SNEGSKA in the germline V gene (reference sequence). The length of the CDR3 is 13 residues. Findings and limits, study-wide: With a median lead of approximately six months before onset, the model predicted ophthalmopathy.

Out of over 9 ml of fresh peripheral blood came the PBMCs. This clonotype was recorded at least ten times. What it binds is not known. Compared with germline, one end of the junction differs, possibly owing to a read error. RNA transcripts were the template for amplifying TCR beta CDR3 regions. The HTBI primer set drove a first-round RT-PCR of the TCR CDR3. One entry per CDR3 protein results from TCRdb running MiXCR on the multiplex PCR reads. The sample holds 450,000 to 650,000 distinct CDR3 sequences, 13% to 15% seen once. This rearrangement joins TRBV20-1 to TRBJ2-7, with unresolved D. The origin of this receptor is a woman in her late teens or twenties with Graves' ophthalmopathy. The sample consisted of blood. For the CDR3, the DNA is TGCAGTGCAAGAGGACGATCCCACTACGAGCAGTACTTC. Translating gives CSARGRSHYEQYF.